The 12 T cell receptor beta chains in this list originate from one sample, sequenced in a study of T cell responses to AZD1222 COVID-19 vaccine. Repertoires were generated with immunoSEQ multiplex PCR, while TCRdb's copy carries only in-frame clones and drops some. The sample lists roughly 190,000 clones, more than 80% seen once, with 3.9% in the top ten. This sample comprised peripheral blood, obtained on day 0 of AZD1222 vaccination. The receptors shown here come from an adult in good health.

The CDR3 protein is CASTGTSPRNEQFF. CDR3 DNA sequence: TGTGCCAGTACCGGGACTAGCCCCCGCAATGAGCAGTTCTTC. The gene calls are TRBV19 and TRBJ2-1, with 9 bases aligning to TRBD2. The germline CDR1 and CDR2 sequences are LNHDA and SQIVND (reference sequence). The length of the CDR3 is 14 residues. The trim removed 7 bases at V and 6 bases at J, leaving 7 bases unmatched.

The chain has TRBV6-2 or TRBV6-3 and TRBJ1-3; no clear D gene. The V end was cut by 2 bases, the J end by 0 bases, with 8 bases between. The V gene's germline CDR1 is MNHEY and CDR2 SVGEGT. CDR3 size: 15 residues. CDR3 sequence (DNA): TGTGCCAGCAGTTACGGGCAGACCTCTGGAAACACCATATATTTT. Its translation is CASSYGQTSGNTIYF.

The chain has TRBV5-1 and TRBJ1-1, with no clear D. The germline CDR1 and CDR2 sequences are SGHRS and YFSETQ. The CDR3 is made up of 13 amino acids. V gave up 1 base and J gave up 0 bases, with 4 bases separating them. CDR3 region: CASSLIVNTEAFF. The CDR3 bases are TGCGCCAGCAGCTTGATTGTGAACACTGAAGCTTTCTTT.

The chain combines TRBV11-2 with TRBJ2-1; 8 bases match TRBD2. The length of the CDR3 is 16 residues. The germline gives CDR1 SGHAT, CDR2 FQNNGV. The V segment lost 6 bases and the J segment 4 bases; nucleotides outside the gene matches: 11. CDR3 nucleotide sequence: TGTGCCAGCAGTTTTCAAGCGGGGGCTATTTACAATGAGCAGTTCTTC. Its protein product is CASSFQAGAIYNEQFF.

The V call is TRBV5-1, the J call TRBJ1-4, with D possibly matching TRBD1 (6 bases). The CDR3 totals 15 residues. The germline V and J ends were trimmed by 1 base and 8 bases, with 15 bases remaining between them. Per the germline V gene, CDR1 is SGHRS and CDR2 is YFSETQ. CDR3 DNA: TGCGCCAGCAGCTTGAATTCCCAGGGGACCGAAAAACTGTTTTTT. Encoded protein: CASSLNSQGTEKLFF.

The CDR3 bases are TGCGCCAGCAGTGAGTCGCGACAGAACTATGGCTACACCTTC. Protein: CASSESRQNYGYTF. This rearrangement joins TRBV10-1 to TRBJ1-2, with D possibly TRBD1 on 5 matching bases. Trimming left V 0 bases short and J 2 bases short, with 7 bases between. The CDR3 length is 14 residues. From germline, CDR1 is WNHNN and CDR2 SYGVQD (reference sequence).

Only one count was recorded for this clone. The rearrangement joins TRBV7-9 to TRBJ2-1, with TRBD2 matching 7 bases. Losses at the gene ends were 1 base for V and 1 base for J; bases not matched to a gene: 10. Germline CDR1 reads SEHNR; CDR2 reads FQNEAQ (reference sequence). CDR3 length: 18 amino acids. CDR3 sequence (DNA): TGTGCCAGCAGCTTAGACCCAGCGGGAAGCTGGTCCTACAATGAGCAGTTCTTC. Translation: CASSLDPAGSWSYNEQFF. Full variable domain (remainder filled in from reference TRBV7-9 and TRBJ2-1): DTGVSQNPRHKITKRGQNVTFRCDPISEHNRLYWYRQTLGQGPEFLTYFQNEAQLEKSRLLSDRFSAERPKGSFSTLEIQRTEQGDSAMYLCASSLDPAGSWSYNEQFFGPGTRLTVL.

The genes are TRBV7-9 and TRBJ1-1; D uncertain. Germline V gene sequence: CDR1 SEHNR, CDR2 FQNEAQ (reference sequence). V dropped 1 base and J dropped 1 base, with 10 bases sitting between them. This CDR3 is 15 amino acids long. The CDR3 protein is CASSLGSPANTEAFF. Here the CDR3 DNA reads TGTGCCAGCAGCTTAGGTAGCCCGGCGAACACTGAAGCTTTCTTT.

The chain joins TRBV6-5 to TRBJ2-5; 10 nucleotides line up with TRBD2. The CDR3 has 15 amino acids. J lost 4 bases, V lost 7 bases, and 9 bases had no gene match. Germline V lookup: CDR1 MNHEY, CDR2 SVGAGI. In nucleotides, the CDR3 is TGTGCCAGCACCGGGGGGCTAGCGGGAGTAGAGACCCAGTACTTC. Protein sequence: CASTGGLAGVETQYF.

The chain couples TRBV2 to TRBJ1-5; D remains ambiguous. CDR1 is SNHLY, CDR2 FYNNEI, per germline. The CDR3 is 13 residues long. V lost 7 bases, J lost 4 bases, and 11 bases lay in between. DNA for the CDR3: TGTGCCAGCAATGAGGTGAGGAATCAGCCCCAGCATTTT. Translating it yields CASNEVRNQPQHF. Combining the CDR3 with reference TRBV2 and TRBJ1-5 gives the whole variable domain EPEVTQTPSHQVTQMGQEVILRCVPISNHLYFYWYRQILGQKVEFLVSFYNNEISEKSEIFDDQFSVERPDGSNFTLKIRSTKLEDSAMYFCASNEVRNQPQHFGDGTRLSIL.

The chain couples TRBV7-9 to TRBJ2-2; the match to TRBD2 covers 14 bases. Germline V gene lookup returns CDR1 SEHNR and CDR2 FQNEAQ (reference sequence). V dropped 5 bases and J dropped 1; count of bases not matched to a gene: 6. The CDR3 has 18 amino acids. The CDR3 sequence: CASSPTSGRARNTGELFF. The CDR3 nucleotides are TGTGCCAGCAGCCCGACTAGCGGGAGGGCTCGGAACACCGGGGAGCTGTTTTTT.

Here the CDR3 reads CASSHRDRGGSEQYF. The CDR3 bases are TGTGCCAGCAGCCATAGGGACAGGGGAGGGTCCGAGCAGTACTTC. V is TRBV3-1 (or the pseudogene TRBV3-2) and J is TRBJ2-7; TRBD1 agrees at 10 bases. J was trimmed by 6 bases and V by 3 bases; bases with no gene match: 8. There are 15 residues in the CDR3. Germline assignment: CDR1 LGHDT and CDR2 YNNKEL (reference sequence).